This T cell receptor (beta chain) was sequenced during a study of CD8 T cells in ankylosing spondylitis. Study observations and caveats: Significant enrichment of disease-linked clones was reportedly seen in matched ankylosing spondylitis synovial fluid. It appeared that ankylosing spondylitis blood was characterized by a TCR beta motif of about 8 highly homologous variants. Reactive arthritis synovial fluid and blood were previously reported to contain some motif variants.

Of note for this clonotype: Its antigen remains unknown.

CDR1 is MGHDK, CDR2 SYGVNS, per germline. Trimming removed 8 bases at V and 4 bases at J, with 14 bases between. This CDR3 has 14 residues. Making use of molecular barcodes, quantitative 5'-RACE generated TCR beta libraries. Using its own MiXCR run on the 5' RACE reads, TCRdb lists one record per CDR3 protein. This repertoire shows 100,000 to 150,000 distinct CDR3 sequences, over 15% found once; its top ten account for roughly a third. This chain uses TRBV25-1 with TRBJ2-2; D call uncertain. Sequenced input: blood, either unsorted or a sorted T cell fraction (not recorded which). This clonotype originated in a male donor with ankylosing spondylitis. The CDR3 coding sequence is TGTGCCAGCGTAGGTGGTTGGGGCACCGGGGAGCTGTTTTTT. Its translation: CASVGGWGTGELFF.